A selection of T cell receptor beta chains follows, all from one sample in a study of blood T cell repertoires in COVID-19. The method was immunoSEQ multiplex PCR; TCRdb's version includes in-frame clones alone and lacks a portion of them. The sample shows about 320,000 clones, more than 70% of them seen only once. The sequenced sample consisted of peripheral blood. Receptor source: a woman aged 25-40 years with COVID-19, enrolled during active disease. Each CDR3 is given without its conserved first and last residue. Each record gives: D gene, J gene, CDR3 length, V gene, CDR3 protein. A D gene is named only where the DNA matches it firmly.

>.|TRBJ1-5|14|TRBV18
ASSPQGPSSNQPQH
>.|TRBJ2-2|12|TRBV2
ASSDRQNTGELF
>TRBD1|TRBJ1-1|13|TRBV3-1/TRBV3-2
ASSHIRGPVVEAF
>.|TRBJ1-4|12|TRBV2
ASAPRGVGEKLF
>.|TRBJ1-5|13|TRBV6-6
ASRAGPDYNQPQH
>.|TRBJ2-3|14|TRBV3-1/TRBV3-2
ASSQDLAASTDTQY
>.|TRBJ1-1|9|TRBV3-1/TRBV3-2
ASSLATEAF
>TRBD2|TRBJ2-1|14|TRBV3-1/TRBV3-2
ASSRDSGGGSNEQF
>TRBD1|TRBJ2-3|10|TRBV30
ACGTGVDTQY
>TRBD1|TRBJ1-4|10|TRBV6-6
ASQGAHEKLF
>TRBD1|TRBJ2-1|11|TRBV29-1
SVGQGLNNEQF
>.|TRBJ2-1|12|TRBV5-4
ASSLGGAYNEQF
>TRBD2|TRBJ2-7|12|TRBV7-9
ASSLSGGAYEQY
>.|TRBJ1-1|11|TRBV5-5
ASSFWGQVDPF
>.|TRBJ2-1|11|TRBV2
ASSLDIYNEQF
>TRBD1|TRBJ2-6|14|TRBV7-9
ASKSGTGSGANVLT
>TRBD1|TRBJ1-5|13|TRBV4-1
ASSQAGQYNQPQH
>TRBD2|TRBJ2-3|13|TRBV7-8
ASSFSGIVWDTQY
>TRBD1|TRBJ2-7|13|TRBV4-2
ASSQAGQGVHEQY
>TRBD2|TRBJ2-3|14|TRBV18
ASSRFLAGDTDTQY
>.|TRBJ1-1|11|TRBV6-5
ASRILPGTEAF
>.|TRBJ1-5|13|TRBV18
ASSLSSPGNQPQH
>.|TRBJ1-2|14|TRBV14
ASSQDPGGGSNGYT
>.|TRBJ2-7|16|TRBV30
AWAPPGSGHDSSYEQY
>TRBD2|TRBJ2-2|17|TRBV5-1
ASSLAPFSGGAGTGELF
>TRBD1|TRBJ1-4|12|TRBV5-5
ASSSDRGNEKLF
>.|TRBJ1-4|16|TRBV5-8
ASSLAPASGATNEKLF
>TRBD2|TRBJ2-1|13|TRBV2
ASRERWGGHNEQF
>.|TRBJ2-7|11|TRBV11-2
ASSYGVFYEQY